The 29 T cell receptor beta chains presented below share a single source sample, sequenced in a study of T cells after yellow fever vaccination. Using its own MiXCR run on the 5' RACE reads, TCRdb lists one record per CDR3 protein. The sample consists of around 300,000 distinct CDR3 sequences, roughly 13% of them appearing once. The material sequenced was CD4+ T cells sorted from PBMCs, taken 45 days after the yellow fever booster vaccination. All receptors derive from a man aged 25-45 years who received the YFV17D yellow fever vaccine.

This clonotype was seen a few times. V gene TRBV29-1 combines with J gene TRBJ2-7; no clear D. Germline V CDR1 and CDR2: SQVTM, ANQGSEA. The V end was cut by 6 bases, the J end by 3 bases, with 12 bases between. This CDR3 comprises 12 residues. CDR3 amino acids: CSVSSNLYEQYF. CDR3 nucleotide sequence: TGCAGCGTGAGCAGTAATCTCTACGAGCAGTACTTC.

This clonotype has more than one count but fewer than ten. The genes are TRBV5-1 and TRBJ2-1; TRBD1 is a possible D gene (6 bases). CDR3 size: 16 residues. Germline-derived CDR1 and CDR2 are SGHRS and YFSETQ. Trimming took 5 bases from V and 0 from J, leaving 15 bases between them. The chain's CDR3 is CASRSGTSSSYNEQFF. CDR3 nucleotides: TGCGCCAGCAGATCCGGGACATCCAGCTCCTACAATGAGCAGTTCTTC.

In its sample, this clonotype was seen many times. The genes are TRBV6-2 or TRBV6-3 and TRBJ1-2; D is uncertain. The ends were cut back, 2 bases at V and 5 bases at J, with 15 bases in the middle. The germline V gene encodes CDR1 MNHEY and CDR2 SVGEGT. This CDR3 has 15 amino acids. The CDR3: CASSYRGGSWYGYTF. In DNA, the CDR3 is TGTGCCAGCAGTTACCGAGGAGGGAGTTGGTATGGCTACACCTTC.

This clonotype was counted between two and nine times. The rearrangement links TRBV10-2 to TRBJ2-2, with TRBD2 matching over 8 bases. The V segment lost 8 bases and the J segment 0 bases; nucleotides outside the gene matches: 5. The length of the CDR3 is 15 residues. Germline assignment: CDR1 WSHSY and CDR2 SAAADI. The CDR3 bases are TGCGCCAGCTGTCGACTAGCGACGAACACCGGGGAGCTGTTTTTT. Amino acid sequence: CASCRLATNTGELFF.

This clonotype came up many times. The chain links TRBV6-2 or TRBV6-3 to TRBJ2-2, with 8 bases aligning to TRBD2. Germline CDR1 and CDR2: MNHEY and SVGEGT. There are 16 residues in the CDR3. J lost 5 bases, V lost 2 bases, and 7 bases had no gene match. The CDR3 nucleotides are TGTGCCAGCAGTTACCCGACGGGAGGGCCGACCGGGGAGCTGTTTTTT. This encodes CASSYPTGGPTGELFF.

This clonotype was detected a few times. The genes are TRBV28 and TRBJ2-7; 7 bases agree with TRBD2. Losses at the gene ends were 8 bases for V and 2 bases for J; bases not matched to a gene: 9. The V gene's germline CDR1 is MDHEN and CDR2 SYDVKM. The CDR3 is 14 residues long. CDR3 in amino acids: CASHAGVGPYEQYF. As DNA, the CDR3 is TGTGCCAGCCATGCGGGGGTCGGCCCCTACGAGCAGTACTTC.

V usage is TRBV5-6 and J usage is TRBJ2-7, with D perhaps TRBD1 or TRBD2 (5 bases each). CDR1 and CDR2 (germline): SGHDT, YYEEEE. The CDR3 totals 14 residues. The ends were cut back, 4 bases at V and 11 bases at J, with 22 bases in the middle. The CDR3 DNA follows: TGTGCCAGCAGCCAAGACAGCATTTCCCCGCGGGAGTACTTC. Translated, it gives CASSQDSISPREYF.

The chain recombines TRBV7-9 with TRBJ2-1; 11 bases line up with TRBD2. Trimming cost V 1 base and J 4 bases; bases outside gene matches: 6. Germline CDR1 reads SEHNR; CDR2 reads FQNEAQ (reference sequence). There are 17 residues in the CDR3. CDR3 amino acids: CASSLGWASGRYNEQFF. CDR3 DNA: TGTGCCAGCAGCTTAGGATGGGCTAGCGGGAGGTACAATGAGCAGTTCTTC.

In this sample, this clonotype turned up a few times. The rearrangement links TRBV6-6 to TRBJ2-7; D ambiguous. The germline V and J ends were trimmed by 4 bases and 7 bases, with 23 bases remaining between them. This CDR3 contains 16 residues. In germline, CDR1 is MNHNY, CDR2 SVGAGI (reference sequence). This CDR3 is CASSSTPAGPVGEQYF. Written as DNA, the CDR3 is TGTGCCAGCAGTTCAACGCCGGCAGGACCGGTGGGGGAGCAGTACTTC.

This clonotype was recorded a few times. The chain is built from TRBV10-3 and TRBJ1-6; possible D gene TRBD1, 6 bases. The CDR3 is 15 amino acids. Germline-derived CDR1 and CDR2 are ENHRY and SYGVKD. The V and J ends lost 4 bases and 9 bases respectively, with 16 bases between them. CDR3 DNA sequence: TGTGCCATCAGTGGAACAGGGCAGGAGACTTCACCCCTCCACTTT. Translated, it gives CAISGTGQETSPLHF.

The chain couples TRBV6-5 to TRBJ2-7, with D tentatively TRBD1 (6 bases). In germline, CDR1 is MNHEY, CDR2 SVGAGI. The CDR3 runs to 12 residues. The CDR3 reads CAVRGHNGEQYF. As DNA, the CDR3 is TGTGCGGTCCGGGGACACAATGGGGAGCAGTACTTC.

The V gene is TRBV19, the J gene TRBJ1-5; the D gene is possibly TRBD1 (5 bases). Trimming left V 2 bases short and J 7 bases short, with 18 bases between. Germline V gene data show CDR1 as LNHDA and CDR2 as SQIVND (reference sequence). The CDR3 is 16 amino acids. DNA of the CDR3: TGTGCCAGTAGTATATTGTTGGTCGGGGGGAACCAGCCCCAGCATTTT. Translation: CASSILLVGGNQPQHF.

This chain links TRBV7-2 with TRBJ2-1; D not resolved. The V gene's germline CDR1 is SGHTA and CDR2 FQGNSA. Between the trimmed V and J ends, which lost 7 bases and 4 bases, there was a span of 5 bases. The CDR3 covers 11 residues. CDR3: CASIRYNEQFF. The CDR3 DNA reads as TGTGCCAGCATACGGTACAATGAGCAGTTCTTC.

This clonotype was observed many times. This CDR3 reads CASRQAIDDTQYF. In DNA form, the CDR3 reads TGTGCCAGTCGCCAGGCCATTGACGATACGCAGTATTTT. The chain combines TRBV18 with TRBJ2-3, with D unresolved. This CDR3 comprises 13 residues. The germline CDR1 and CDR2 sequences are KGHSH and LQKENI. V lost 9 bases and J 6 bases, leaving 16 bases between the germline ends.

CDR3 DNA sequence: TGCAGTGCTAGAGTAGCCAGGAGCTCCTACGAGCAGTACTTC. Translating gives CSARVARSSYEQYF. This rearrangement joins TRBV20-1 to TRBJ2-7, with D unresolved. Trimming removed 1 base from V and 0 bases from J, with 10 bases in between. The germline V gene encodes CDR1 DFQATT and CDR2 SNEGSKA (reference sequence). The CDR3 is made up of 14 amino acids.

The V gene is TRBV12-3 or TRBV12-4, the J gene TRBJ2-5; 7 nucleotides align to TRBD1. The CDR3 totals 13 residues. V lost 6 bases and J lost 3; bases outside the gene matches: 4. The chain's CDR3 is CASSMTGKETQYF. In DNA form, the CDR3 reads TGTGCCAGCAGCATGACAGGGAAAGAGACCCAGTACTTC.

V usage is TRBV4-1 and J usage is TRBJ1-1, with 7 bases aligning to TRBD1. After removal of 0 bases from V and 5 bases from J, the junction contained 6 bases not matched to a gene. Germline lookup yields CDR1 MGHRA and CDR2 YSYEKL. The CDR3 loop spans 15 amino acids. The CDR3 coding sequence is TGCGCCAGCAGCCAAGATCAGGGGGTTCAGACTGAAGCTTTCTTT. Its protein is CASSQDQGVQTEAFF.

The rearrangement links TRBV10-3 to TRBJ1-5; D is uncertain. The CDR3 extends over 15 amino acids. The V gene lost 0 bases and the J gene lost 2 bases, with 8 bases spanning the gap. Germline V lookup: CDR1 ENHRY, CDR2 SYGVKD. This CDR3 reads CAISESTGRNQPQHF. As DNA, the CDR3 is TGTGCCATCAGTGAGTCGACGGGCCGCAATCAGCCCCAGCATTTT.

The chain uses TRBV27 and TRBJ2-3; D is unresolved. V gave up 6 bases and J gave up 4 bases, with 11 bases separating them. CDR1 is MNHEY and CDR2 is SMNVEV in the germline V gene (reference sequence). The length of the CDR3 is 13 residues. The CDR3 nucleotides read TGTGCCAGCAGAAGAAGGGTCCCAGATACGCAGTATTTT. Translation gives CASRRRVPDTQYF.

This clonotype came up a few times. This chain joins TRBV5-1 and TRBJ2-1, with 7 bases fitting TRBD2. This CDR3 has 15 amino acids. Germline loops: CDR1 SGHRS, CDR2 YFSETQ. The V and J ends lost 0 bases and 9 bases, in that order; junction bases with no gene match: 9. CDR3 DNA sequence: TGCGCCAGCAGCTTGGTCGGGGACGGGAGGTCTGAGCAGTTCTTC. Translating it yields CASSLVGDGRSEQFF.

This clonotype was seen at least ten times. The chain has TRBV29-1 and TRBJ1-2; 7 nucleotides agree with TRBD1. J was trimmed by 8 bases and V by 4 bases; bases with no gene match: 7. Per germline, CDR1 SQVTM and CDR2 ANQGSEA. This CDR3 comprises 12 residues. As DNA, the CDR3 is TGCAGCGTTGGAGGGGGCGCTCAGGGCTACACCTTC. Translation: CSVGGGAQGYTF.

This clonotype occurred a few times. The J gene is TRBJ2-7, the V gene TRBV12-3 or TRBV12-4; D not resolved. This CDR3 region has 12 residues. V lost 3 bases, J lost 6 bases, and 9 bases lay in between. The CDR3 bases are TGTGCCAGCAGTTTTGGGGTAGGCGAGCAGTACTTC. Translation gives CASSFGVGEQYF.

This clonotype came up a few times. This chain joins TRBV3-1 and TRBJ2-1; 14 nucleotides agree with TRBD2. CDR3 length: 16 amino acids. V was clipped by 1 base and J by 9 bases; unmatched bases: 5. CDR1 is LGHDT, CDR2 YNNKEL, per germline (reference sequence). CDR3 loop: CASSQVPGLAGVEQFF. The DNA for the CDR3 is TGTGCCAGCAGCCAAGTGCCGGGACTAGCGGGAGTTGAGCAGTTCTTC.

This clonotype was detected a few times. This chain connects TRBV7-2 to TRBJ2-7, with TRBD1 as a possible D gene (6 bases). This CDR3 contains 15 residues. Trimming took off 5 bases at V and 4 bases at J, with 18 bases between the two ends. Looked up from germline, CDR1 is SGHTA and CDR2 is FQGNSA. The CDR3 DNA follows: TGTGCCAGCAGCGTACGCCCGGGACAAGTATACGAGCAGTACTTC. Its translation: CASSVRPGQVYEQYF.

In its sample, this clonotype was seen a few times. The rearrangement joins TRBV12-3 or TRBV12-4 to TRBJ2-2; TRBD1 matches at 11 bases. CDR3 length equals 18 residues. The ends lost 6 bases at V and 6 bases at J; junction bases unmatched: 15. The DNA of the CDR3 is TGTGCCAGCAGGGACAGGGGGCGTAGTTATCATAGTCCCGGGGAGCTGTTTTTT. Amino acid sequence: CASRDRGRSYHSPGELFF.

This clonotype was detected a few times. The rearrangement links TRBV20-1 to TRBJ1-1; perhaps TRBD1 as D (6 bases). CDR3 size: 16 residues. The V gene's germline CDR1 is DFQATT and CDR2 SNEGSKA (reference sequence). The V gene lost 1 base and the J gene lost 5 bases, with 20 bases spanning the gap. The CDR3 is CSARATVRQEGTEAFF. The CDR3 nucleotides read TGCAGTGCTAGAGCGACAGTTCGACAGGAGGGGACTGAAGCTTTCTTT.

The table lists this clonotype with a few counts. The CDR3 loop reads CASSLAPLEAFF. For the CDR3, the DNA is TGTGCCAGCAGTTTAGCCCCGCTTGAAGCTTTCTTT. V is TRBV12-3 or TRBV12-4 and J is TRBJ1-1; D not certain. CDR3 length equals 12 residues. Trimming left V 0 bases short and J 7 bases short, with 6 bases between.

This clonotype was counted only a few times. The chain links TRBV29-1 to TRBJ2-7; D gene unclear. CDR1 SQVTM and CDR2 ANQGSEA come from the germline V gene. Trimming removed 4 bases from V and 2 bases from J, with 9 bases in between. The CDR3 consists of 12 residues. Written as DNA, the CDR3 is TGCAGCGTTGTAGGCGAAACCTACGAGCAGTACTTC. Residues: CSVVGETYEQYF.

The chain has TRBV20-1 and TRBJ2-7, with 13 bases identical to TRBD2. Germline-derived CDR1 and CDR2 are DFQATT and SNEGSKA (reference sequence). The V and J ends lost 4 bases and 7 bases, in that order; junction bases with no gene match: 16. This CDR3 comprises 17 residues. This CDR3 reads CSATNRDGLAGEEEQYF. CDR3 nucleotides: TGCAGTGCTACCAATCGGGACGGACTAGCGGGAGAAGAAGAGCAGTACTTC.